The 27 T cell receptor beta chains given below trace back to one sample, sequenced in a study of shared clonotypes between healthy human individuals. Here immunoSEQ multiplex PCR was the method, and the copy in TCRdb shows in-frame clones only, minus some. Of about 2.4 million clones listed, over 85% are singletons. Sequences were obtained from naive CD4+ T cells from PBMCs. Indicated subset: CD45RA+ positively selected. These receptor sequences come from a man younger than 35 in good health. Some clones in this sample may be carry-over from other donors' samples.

CDR3 residues: CASSLTRVSTDTQYF. The CDR3, as DNA: TGTGCCAGCAGCTTAACTCGGGTTAGCACAGATACGCAGTATTTT. The chain uses TRBV7-3 and TRBJ2-3; the D is unclear. CDR3 length: 15 amino acids. Germline assignment: CDR1 SGHTA and CDR2 FQGTGA. Deletions cut 0 bases from V and 0 bases from J, with 7 bases between.

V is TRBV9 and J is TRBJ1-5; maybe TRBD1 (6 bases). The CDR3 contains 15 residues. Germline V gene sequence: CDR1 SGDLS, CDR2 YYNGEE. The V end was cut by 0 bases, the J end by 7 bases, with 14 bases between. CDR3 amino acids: CASSVDGGAKQPQHF. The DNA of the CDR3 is TGTGCCAGCAGCGTAGATGGGGGGGCCAAGCAGCCCCAGCATTTT.

CDR3 coding DNA: TGTGCCAGCAGCTTAGCTGGGTCAGGGGGCACTGAAGCTTTCTTT. Translated: CASSLAGSGGTEAFF. The chain joins TRBV7-6 to TRBJ1-1; 7 bases line up with TRBD1. The CDR3 contains 15 residues. The germline gives CDR1 SGHVS, CDR2 FNYEAQ. The trim removed 0 bases at V and 4 bases at J, leaving 5 bases unmatched.

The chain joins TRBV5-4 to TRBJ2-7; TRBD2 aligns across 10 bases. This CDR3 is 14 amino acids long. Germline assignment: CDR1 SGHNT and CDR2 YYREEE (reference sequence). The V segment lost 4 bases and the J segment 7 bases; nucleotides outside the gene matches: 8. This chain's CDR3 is CASSRAGGPREQYF. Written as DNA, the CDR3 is TGTGCCAGCAGCCGAGCGGGAGGGCCACGGGAGCAGTACTTC.

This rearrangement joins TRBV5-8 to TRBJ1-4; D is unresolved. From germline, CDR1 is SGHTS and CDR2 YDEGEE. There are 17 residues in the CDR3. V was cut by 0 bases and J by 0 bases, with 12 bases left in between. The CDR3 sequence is CASSLVLVSATNEKLFF. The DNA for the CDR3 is TGTGCCAGCAGCTTGGTTTTAGTATCTGCAACTAATGAAAAACTGTTTTTT. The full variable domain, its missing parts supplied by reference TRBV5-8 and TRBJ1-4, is EAGVTQSPTHLIKTRGQQATLRCSPISGHTSVYWYQQALGLGLQFLLWYDEGEERNRGNFPPRFSGRQFPNYSSELNVNALELEDSALYLCASSLVLVSATNEKLFFGSGTQLSVL.

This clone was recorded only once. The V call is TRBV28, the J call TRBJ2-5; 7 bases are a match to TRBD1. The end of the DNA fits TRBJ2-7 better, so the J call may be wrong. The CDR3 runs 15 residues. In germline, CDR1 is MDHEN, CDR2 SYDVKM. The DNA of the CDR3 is TGTGCCAGCCCCCCCCAGGCAGGGGGCTCCTACGAGCAGTACTTC. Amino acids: CASPPQAGGSYEQYF.

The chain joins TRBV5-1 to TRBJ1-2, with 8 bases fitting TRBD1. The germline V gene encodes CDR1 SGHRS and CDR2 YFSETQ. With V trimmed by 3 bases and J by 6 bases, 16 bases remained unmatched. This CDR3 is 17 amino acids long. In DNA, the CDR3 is TGCGCCAGCAGCTCGGAGTTAGGACAGGGAAGGGACGATGGCTACACCTTC. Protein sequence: CASSSELGQGRDDGYTF.

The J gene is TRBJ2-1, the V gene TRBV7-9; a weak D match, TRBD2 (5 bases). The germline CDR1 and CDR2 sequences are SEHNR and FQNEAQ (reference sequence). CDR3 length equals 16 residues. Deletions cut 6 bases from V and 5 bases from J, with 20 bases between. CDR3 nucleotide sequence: TGTGCCAGCAGGGGTAGCGAAGCACTTCTTCACAATGAGCAGTTCTTC. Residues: CASRGSEALLHNEQFF.

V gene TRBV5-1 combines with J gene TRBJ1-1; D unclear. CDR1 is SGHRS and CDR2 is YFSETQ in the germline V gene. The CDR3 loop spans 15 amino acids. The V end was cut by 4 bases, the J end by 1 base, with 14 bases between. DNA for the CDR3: TGCGCCAGCAGCCTCTTGACCTTCCCGAACACTGAAGCTTTCTTT. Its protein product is CASSLLTFPNTEAFF. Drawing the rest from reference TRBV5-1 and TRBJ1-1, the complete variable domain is KAGVTQTPRYLIKTRGQQVTLSCSPISGHRSVSWYQQTPGQGLQFLFEYFSETQRNKGNFPGRFSGRQFSNSRSEMNVSTLELGDSALYLCASSLLTFPNTEAFFGQGTRLTVV.

In nucleotides, the CDR3 is TGTGCCAGCAATTCTGGAGAGGATACGCAGTATTTT. It encodes CASNSGEDTQYF. V and J are TRBV6-5 and TRBJ2-3; D is unresolved. The CDR3 consists of 12 residues. V lost 7 bases and J lost 6, with 11 bases in between. CDR1 MNHEY and CDR2 SVGAGI come from the germline V gene.

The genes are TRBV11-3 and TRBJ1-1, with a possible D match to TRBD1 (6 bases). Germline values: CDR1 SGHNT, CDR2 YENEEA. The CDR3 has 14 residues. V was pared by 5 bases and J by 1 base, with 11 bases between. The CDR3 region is CASSIGQSNTEAFF. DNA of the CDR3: TGTGCCAGCAGCATAGGACAGTCGAACACTGAAGCTTTCTTT.

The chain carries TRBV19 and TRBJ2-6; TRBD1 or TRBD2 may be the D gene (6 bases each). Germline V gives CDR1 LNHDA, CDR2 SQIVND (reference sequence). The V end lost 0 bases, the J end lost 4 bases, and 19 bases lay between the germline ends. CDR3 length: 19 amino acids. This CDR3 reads CASSIDYRGRPPGANVLTF. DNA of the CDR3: TGTGCCAGTAGTATAGATTACCGGGGGCGTCCCCCCGGGGCCAACGTCCTGACTTTC.

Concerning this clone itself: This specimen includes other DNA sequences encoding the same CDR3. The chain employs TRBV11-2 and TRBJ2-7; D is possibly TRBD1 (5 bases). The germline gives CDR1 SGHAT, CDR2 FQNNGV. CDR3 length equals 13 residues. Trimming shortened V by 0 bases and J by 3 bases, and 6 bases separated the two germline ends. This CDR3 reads CASSLDRVYEQYF. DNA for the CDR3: TGTGCCAGCAGCTTAGACAGGGTCTACGAGCAGTACTTC.

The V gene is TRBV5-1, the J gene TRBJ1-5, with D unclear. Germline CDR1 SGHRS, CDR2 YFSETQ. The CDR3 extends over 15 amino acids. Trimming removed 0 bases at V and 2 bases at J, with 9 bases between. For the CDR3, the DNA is TGCGCCAGCAGCTTGGGGGTTGGCGGCAATCAGCCCCAGCATTTT. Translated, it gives CASSLGVGGNQPQHF. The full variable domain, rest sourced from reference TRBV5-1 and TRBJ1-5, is KAGVTQTPRYLIKTRGQQVTLSCSPISGHRSVSWYQQTPGQGLQFLFEYFSETQRNKGNFPGRFSGRQFSNSRSEMNVSTLELGDSALYLCASSLGVGGNQPQHFGDGTRLSIL.

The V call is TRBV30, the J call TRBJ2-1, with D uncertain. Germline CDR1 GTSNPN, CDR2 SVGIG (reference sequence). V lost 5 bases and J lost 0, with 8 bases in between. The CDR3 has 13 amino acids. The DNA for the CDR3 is TGTGCCTGGGCCAGCCACTCCTACAATGAGCAGTTCTTC. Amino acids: CAWASHSYNEQFF. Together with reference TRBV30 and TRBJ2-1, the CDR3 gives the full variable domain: SQTIHQWPATLVQPVGSPLSLECTVEGTSNPNLYWYRQAAGRGLQLLFYSVGIGQISSEVPQNLSASRPQDRQFILSSKKLLLSDSGFYLCAWASHSYNEQFFGPGTRLTVL.

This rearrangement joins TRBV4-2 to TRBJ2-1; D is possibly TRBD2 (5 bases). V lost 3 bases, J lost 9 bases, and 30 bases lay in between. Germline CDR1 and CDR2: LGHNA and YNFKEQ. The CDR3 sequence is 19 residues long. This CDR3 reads CASSQEGTGVGLVLSEQFF. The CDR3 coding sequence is TGTGCCAGCAGCCAGGAAGGCACTGGCGTCGGACTGGTACTTAGTGAGCAGTTCTTC.

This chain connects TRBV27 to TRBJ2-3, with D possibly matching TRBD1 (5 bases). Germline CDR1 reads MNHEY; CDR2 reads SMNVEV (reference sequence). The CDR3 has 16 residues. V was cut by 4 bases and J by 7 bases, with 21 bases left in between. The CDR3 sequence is CASSSPAGRIVNTQYF. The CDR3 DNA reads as TGTGCCAGCAGTTCCCCCGCAGGGCGAATTGTAAATACGCAGTATTTT.

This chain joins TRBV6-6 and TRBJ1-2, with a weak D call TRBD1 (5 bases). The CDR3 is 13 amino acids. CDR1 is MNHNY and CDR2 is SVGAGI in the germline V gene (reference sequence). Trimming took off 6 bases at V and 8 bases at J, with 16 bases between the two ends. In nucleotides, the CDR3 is TGTGCCAGCAGACGAACGGGGACGCCCGGCTACACCTTC. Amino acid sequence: CASRRTGTPGYTF.

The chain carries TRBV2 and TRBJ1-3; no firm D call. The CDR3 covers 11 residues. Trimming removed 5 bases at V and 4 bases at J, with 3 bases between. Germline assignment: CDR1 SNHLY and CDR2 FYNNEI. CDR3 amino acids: CASSQGNTIYF. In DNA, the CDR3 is TGTGCCAGCAGTCAAGGAAACACCATATATTTT.

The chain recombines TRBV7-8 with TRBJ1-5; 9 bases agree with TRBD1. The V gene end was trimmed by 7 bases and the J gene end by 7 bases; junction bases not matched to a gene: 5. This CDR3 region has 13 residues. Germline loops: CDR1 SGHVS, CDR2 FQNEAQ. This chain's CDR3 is CASNKDRGQPQHF. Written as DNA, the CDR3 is TGTGCCAGCAACAAGGACAGGGGACAGCCCCAGCATTTT.

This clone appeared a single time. The CDR3 here is CASRLITYEQYF. In nucleotides, the CDR3 is TGTGCCAGCAGGCTGATAACCTACGAGCAGTACTTC. The V call is TRBV2, the J call TRBJ2-7; D remains ambiguous. This CDR3 has 12 amino acids. V lost 6 bases and J lost 2, with 8 bases in between. Germline V gene sequence: CDR1 SNHLY, CDR2 FYNNEI.

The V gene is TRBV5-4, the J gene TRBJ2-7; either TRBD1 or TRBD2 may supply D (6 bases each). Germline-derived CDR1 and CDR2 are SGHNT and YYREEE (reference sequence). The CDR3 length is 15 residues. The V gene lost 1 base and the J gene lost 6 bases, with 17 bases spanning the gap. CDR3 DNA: TGTGCCAGCAGCTTGCCCGGGGGCGGGAAGGGCGAGCAGTACTTC. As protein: CASSLPGGGKGEQYF. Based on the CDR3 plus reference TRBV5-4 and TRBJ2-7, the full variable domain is ETGVTQSPTHLIKTRGQQVTLRCSSQSGHNTVSWYQQALGQGPQFIFQYYREEENGRGNFPPRFSGLQFPNYSSELNVNALELDDSALYLCASSLPGGGKGEQYFGPGTRLTVT.

The CDR3 spells CASSRESAGGSDTQYF. In nucleotides, the CDR3 is TGTGCCAGCAGCCGAGAGTCAGCGGGAGGGTCAGATACGCAGTATTTT. The chain combines TRBV4-2 with TRBJ2-3; TRBD2 matches 10 bases. The CDR3 runs to 16 residues. Germline-derived CDR1 and CDR2 are LGHNA and YNFKEQ. V shed 4 bases and J 4 bases; nucleotides not matched to a gene: 8.

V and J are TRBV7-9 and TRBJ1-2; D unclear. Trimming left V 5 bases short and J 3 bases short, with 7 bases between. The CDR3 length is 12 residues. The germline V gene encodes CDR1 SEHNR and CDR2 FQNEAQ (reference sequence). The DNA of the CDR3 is TGTGCCAGCAGCCTACCGGACTATGGCTACACCTTC. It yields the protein CASSLPDYGYTF.

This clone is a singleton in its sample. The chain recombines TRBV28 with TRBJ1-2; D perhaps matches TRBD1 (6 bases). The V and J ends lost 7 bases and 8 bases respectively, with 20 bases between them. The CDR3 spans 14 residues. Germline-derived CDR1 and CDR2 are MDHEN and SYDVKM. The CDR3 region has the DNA TGTGCCAGCATCCCTTATCGGACAGCCTCCGGCTACACCTTC. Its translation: CASIPYRTASGYTF.

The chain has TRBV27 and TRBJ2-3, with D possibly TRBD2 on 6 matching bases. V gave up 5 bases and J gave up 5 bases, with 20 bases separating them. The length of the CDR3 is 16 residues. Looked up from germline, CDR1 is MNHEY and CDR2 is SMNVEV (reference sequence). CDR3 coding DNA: TGTGCCAGCAGTCCCCCCCCCGGGGAGCGGGTAGATACGCAGTATTTT. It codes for CASSPPPGERVDTQYF.

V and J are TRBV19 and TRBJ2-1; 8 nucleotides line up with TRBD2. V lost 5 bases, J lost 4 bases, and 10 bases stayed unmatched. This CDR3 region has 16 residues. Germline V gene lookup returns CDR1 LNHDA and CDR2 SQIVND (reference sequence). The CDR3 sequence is CASSSLTGGYYNEQFF. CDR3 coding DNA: TGTGCCAGTAGTTCTTTAACGGGAGGGTATTACAATGAGCAGTTCTTC.